This entry concerns a single T cell receptor (beta chain). Enrolment of Seattle patients took place during active infection, and they were followed longitudinally. Sequencing used immunoSEQ multiplex PCR; TCRdb keeps in-frame clones, though not all of them. This table has 120,000 to 150,000 clones, approximately 92% appearing once. The source of the sample is a study of blood T cell repertoires in COVID-19. Background on the study: Spain, Italy and the United States supplied samples that represented acute and convalescent COVID-19. T cells, B-cell-depleted T cells, or PBMCs supplied cDNA or gDNA.

V lost 4 bases, J lost 0 bases, and 5 bases lay in between. Germline V gives CDR1 SGDLS, CDR2 YYNGEE. This CDR3 spans 14 amino acids. Sample: peripheral blood. V is TRBV9 and J is TRBJ1-6, with D unclear. The TCR was taken from a man in his late teens or twenties with COVID-19, enrolled during active disease. This CDR3 reads CASSLSSYNSPLHF. DNA for the CDR3: TGTGCCAGCAGCTTGAGCTCCTATAATTCACCCCTCCACTTT.